A single T cell receptor (beta chain) is shown here with its context. Its cognate antigen is unknown. From germline, CDR1 is SGHRS and CDR2 YFSETQ. The CDR3 is made up of 14 amino acids. V lost 6 bases, J lost 2 bases, and 11 bases lay in between. The sample belongs to a study of response to subunit inactivated influenza vaccine. TCRdb called the RT-PCR reads again in MiXCR, with one record for every CDR3 protein. The table shows a few hundred thousand distinct CDR3 sequences, with less than 25% occurring only once. Study results and caveats: The study's authors posited that every seasonal influenza vaccination enlists few new T cells.

The clonotype was recovered from a man between 50 and 75 years old who received an inactivated influenza vaccine. Sequences were derived from PBMCs from blood, sampled about 20 months after vaccination. The V and J genes are TRBV5-1 and TRBJ2-2; no reliable D call. CDR3 coding DNA: TGCGCCAGCACCCTGGGCGGCAACACCGGGGAGCTGTTTTTT. Its protein product is CASTLGGNTGELFF.